Following are 25 T cell receptor beta chains from one sample sequenced in a study of shared clonotypes between healthy human individuals. CD45RO-negative, CCR7-positively selected cells formed the naive CD8 fraction, excluding terminally differentiated effector memory CD45RA+ cells. Measured with immunoSEQ multiplex PCR; TCRdb has only the in-frame clones, and not every one. The sample includes some 1,900,000 clones, approximately 94% seen only once; the top ten take under 1.5%. Material: naive CD8+ T cells sorted from blood. These TCRs come from a man between 18 and 35 years old in good health.

The chain is built from TRBV5-6 and TRBJ1-6, with D possibly matching TRBD1 (5 bases). CDR3 length: 14 residues. V was pared by 0 bases and J by 7 bases, with 8 bases between. Germline assignment: CDR1 SGHDT and CDR2 YYEEEE. The CDR3 sequence is CASSLVPGNSPLHF. For the CDR3, the DNA is TGTGCCAGCAGCTTGGTGCCAGGGAATTCACCCCTCCACTTT.

This chain uses TRBV30 with TRBJ2-5, with TRBD1 as a possible D gene (6 bases). The V gene's germline CDR1 is GTSNPN and CDR2 SVGIG (reference sequence). This CDR3 has 13 amino acids. Trimming pared 2 bases from V and 3 bases from J, leaving 10 bases between. The CDR3 loop is CAWSLDSEETQYF. CDR3 nucleotide sequence: TGTGCCTGGAGTTTGGACAGCGAAGAGACCCAGTACTTC.

The V and J genes are TRBV6-5 and TRBJ2-3, with TRBD2 matching over 12 bases. The CDR3 covers 14 residues. V dropped 5 bases and J dropped 4; count of bases not matched to a gene: 1. Germline V gene lookup returns CDR1 MNHEY and CDR2 SVGAGI. The CDR3 nucleotides are TGTGCCAGCAGTCGACTAGCGGGGGCAGATACGCAGTATTTT. Its translation: CASSRLAGADTQYF.

The DNA of the CDR3 is TGTGCCATCAGTGACCCGGGACTAGCGGACCCCGGGGAGCTGTTTTTT. It yields the protein CAISDPGLADPGELFF. V is TRBV10-3 and J is TRBJ2-2; TRBD2 matches at 11 bases. The V gene end was trimmed by 3 bases and the J gene end by 6 bases; junction bases not matched to a gene: 6. Germline CDR1 ENHRY, CDR2 SYGVKD. CDR3 length equals 16 residues.

The chain joins TRBV7-9 to TRBJ2-5, with 9 bases identical to TRBD2. Germline CDR1 and CDR2: SEHNR and FQNEAQ (reference sequence). J gave up 0 bases and V 7 bases, and 6 bases lay outside the gene matches. The CDR3 loop spans 15 amino acids. CDR3 protein: CASTFSGGYQETQYF. CDR3 nucleotide sequence: TGTGCCAGCACCTTTAGCGGGGGTTACCAAGAGACCCAGTACTTC.

This chain joins TRBV9 and TRBJ2-3; D remains ambiguous. Germline V CDR1 and CDR2: SGDLS, YYNGEE. Trimming took 0 bases from V and 4 from J, leaving 12 bases between them. The CDR3 loop spans 15 amino acids. This CDR3 reads CASSVEEFRADTQYF. DNA for the CDR3: TGTGCCAGCAGCGTAGAGGAGTTTAGGGCAGATACGCAGTATTTT.

This clone was found once. This rearrangement joins TRBV10-3 to TRBJ1-2; D is unclear. V was trimmed by 4 bases and J by 4 bases, leaving 7 bases between them. The CDR3 is made up of 12 amino acids. CDR1 is ENHRY and CDR2 is SYGVKD in the germline V gene. CDR3 loop: CAISGLLYGYTF. The CDR3 coding sequence is TGTGCCATCAGTGGCCTTCTCTATGGCTACACCTTC.

The chain has TRBV6-6 and TRBJ2-1; no reliable D call. CDR3 length: 13 amino acids. In germline, CDR1 is MNHNY, CDR2 SVGAGI (reference sequence). V was trimmed by 6 bases and J by 6 bases, leaving 12 bases between them. The CDR3 region is CASSGPIFNEQFF. As DNA, the CDR3 is TGTGCCAGCAGCGGACCGATTTTCAATGAGCAGTTCTTC.

This clone was counted once. The chain recombines TRBV19 with TRBJ2-1; 13 nucleotides agree with TRBD2. CDR3 size: 14 residues. Germline trimming cut 10 bases from V and 9 bases from J; bases unmatched to any gene: 9. Looked up from germline, CDR1 is LNHDA and CDR2 is SQIVND (reference sequence). CDR3 in DNA: TGTGCCACTACACTAGCGGGAGGGGTATCTGAGCAGTTCTTC. Translation: CATTLAGGVSEQFF.

V usage is TRBV27 and J usage is TRBJ1-1; D gene ambiguous. The CDR3 is 13 amino acids. Germline assignment: CDR1 MNHEY and CDR2 SMNVEV (reference sequence). The V end was cut by 6 bases, the J end by 5 bases, with 13 bases between. Written as DNA, the CDR3 is TGTGCCAGCAGGCGCGGGGTGATGACTGAAGCTTTCTTT. Amino acid sequence: CASRRGVMTEAFF.

CDR3 residues: CSVEDLPLAISTDTQYF. The DNA for the CDR3 is TGCAGCGTTGAAGATCTTCCGCTAGCGATTAGCACAGATACGCAGTATTTT. The chain couples TRBV29-1 to TRBJ2-3; tentative D call: TRBD2 (6 bases). Between the trimmed V and J ends, which lost 0 bases and 0 bases, there was a span of 16 bases. The CDR3 has 17 residues. The germline V gene has CDR1 SQVTM and CDR2 ANQGSEA.

This chain uses TRBV7-2 with TRBJ2-3; the match to TRBD2 covers 12 bases. Germline V lookup: CDR1 SGHTA, CDR2 FQGNSA. CDR3 size: 18 residues. V trimming: 1 base; J trimming: 3 bases; junction bases outside the gene matches: 8. DNA of the CDR3: TGTGCCAGCAGCTTAGTTCTAGCGGGAGGGTTCGGGACAGATACGCAGTATTTT. Amino acids: CASSLVLAGGFGTDTQYF.

This chain links TRBV7-6 with TRBJ2-7, with D perhaps matching TRBD1 or TRBD2 (7 bases each). V was pared by 1 base and J by 4 bases, with 14 bases between. Germline CDR1 SGHVS, CDR2 FNYEAQ. The CDR3 length is 15 residues. The CDR3 region is CASSLDRGGQYEQYF. In DNA, the CDR3 is TGTGCCAGCAGCTTAGATAGGGGGGGACAGTACGAGCAGTACTTC. Full variable domain (outside the CDR3, taken from reference TRBV7-6 and TRBJ2-7): GAGVSQSPRYKVTKRGQDVALRCDPISGHVSLYWYRQALGQGPEFLTYFNYEAQQDKSGLPNDRFSAERPEGSISTLTIQRTEQRDSAMYRCASSLDRGGQYEQYFGPGTRLTVT.

The rearrangement joins TRBV5-1 to TRBJ2-1; possible D gene TRBD2, 5 bases. Germline V CDR1 and CDR2: SGHRS, YFSETQ. The CDR3 runs to 20 residues. Deletions cut 5 bases from V and 0 bases from J, with 27 bases between. The CDR3 spells CASSLGSEAEVDDSYNEQFF. CDR3 coding DNA: TGCGCCAGCAGTCTAGGGTCGGAAGCGGAGGTAGATGACTCCTACAATGAGCAGTTCTTC.

The chain couples TRBV2 to TRBJ2-7; D unresolved. CDR1 is SNHLY, CDR2 FYNNEI, per germline. This CDR3 spans 14 amino acids. V gave up 7 bases and J gave up 5 bases, with 18 bases separating them. This CDR3 reads CASIITEFPNEQYF. CDR3 DNA: TGTGCCAGCATTATAACAGAGTTCCCCAACGAGCAGTACTTC.

This clone was detected once. The chain joins TRBV6-1 to TRBJ1-5; D is uncertain. Trimming took 5 bases from V and 4 from J, leaving 3 bases between them. The CDR3 is 11 residues long. CDR1 and CDR2 from the germline V gene are MNHNS and SASEGT. The CDR3 spells CASSTNQPQHF. The DNA of the CDR3 is TGTGCCAGCAGTACGAATCAGCCCCAGCATTTT.

Comment on this clone: Other DNA sequences of this sample code for an identical CDR3. The rearrangement joins TRBV9 to TRBJ2-3, with D possibly TRBD2 on 5 matching bases. The CDR3 is 15 amino acids. The germline V gene has CDR1 SGDLS and CDR2 YYNGEE. With 0 bases removed from V and 0 bases from J, the gap between germline ends came to 8 bases. In DNA form, the CDR3 reads TGTGCCAGCAGCGTAGGCGGAGGAAGCACAGATACGCAGTATTTT. Residues: CASSVGGGSTDTQYF.

The chain combines TRBV21-1 with TRBJ2-7; TRBD2 is the table's D call and was not checked against the DNA. TRBV21-1 is shown as a pseudogene. This CDR3 contains 18 residues. CDR3 sequence: CASSRQGYGLAGGYEQYF. CDR3 in DNA: TGTGCCAGCAGCAGACAGGGTTATGGACTAGCGGGAGGGTACGAGCAGTACTTC.

On this clone: The junction differs from germline at one of its ends, possibly a read error. The chain recombines TRBV7-7 with TRBJ2-7, with TRBD1 matching 8 bases. CDR3 length equals 14 residues. The V gene's germline CDR1 is SSHAT and CDR2 FNYEAQ (reference sequence). The CDR3 coding sequence is TGTGCTAGCAGCTATGGACAGGGAGACTACGAGCAGTACTTC. Translation gives CASSYGQGDYEQYF.

The rearrangement joins TRBV19 to TRBJ2-7; 12 bases are shared with TRBD1. Germline V gene sequence: CDR1 LNHDA, CDR2 SQIVND (reference sequence). V shed 3 bases and J 3 bases; nucleotides not matched to a gene: 6. This CDR3 region has 16 residues. The CDR3 loop is CASSIGTGGAFYEQYF. The CDR3 DNA is TGTGCCAGTAGTATCGGGACAGGGGGCGCATTCTACGAGCAGTACTTC. The whole variable domain, filled in from reference TRBV19 and TRBJ2-7, reads DGGITQSPKYLFRKEGQNVTLSCEQNLNHDAMYWYRQDPGQGLRLIYYSQIVNDFQKGDIAEGYSVSREKKESFPLTVTSAQKNPTAFYLCASSIGTGGAFYEQYFGPGTRLTVT.

The chain is built from TRBV6-1 and TRBJ2-7; 8 nucleotides match TRBD1. Germline CDR1 is MNHNS and CDR2 is SASEGT. J was trimmed by 2 bases and V by 6 bases; bases with no gene match: 3. This CDR3 has 13 amino acids. DNA for the CDR3: TGTGCCAGCAGGGACAGGGCTGCCTACGAGCAGTACTTC. It encodes CASRDRAAYEQYF.

The chain recombines TRBV5-1 with TRBJ1-1; a weak D match, TRBD1 (5 bases). This CDR3 contains 15 residues. Trimming shortened V by 6 bases and J by 8 bases, and 23 bases separated the two germline ends. Germline CDR1 reads SGHRS; CDR2 reads YFSETQ. Here the CDR3 DNA reads TGCGCCAGCACCCTCTCCGGGGCGGCCCCGACCGAAGCTTTCTTT. It translates to CASTLSGAAPTEAFF.

About this clone: The same CDR3 arises from other DNA sequences in this sample as well. J is TRBJ2-3 and V is TRBV30; D assignment may be TRBD1 or TRBD2 (5 bases each). CDR1 is GTSNPN, CDR2 SVGIG, per germline (reference sequence). This CDR3 comprises 15 residues. V dropped 0 bases and J dropped 0 bases, with 10 bases sitting between them. In DNA, the CDR3 is TGTGCCTGGAGTGTAGGGACGGCTAGCACAGATACGCAGTATTTT. Its translation: CAWSVGTASTDTQYF.

This chain uses TRBV4-3 with TRBJ2-1; the match to TRBD2 covers 10 bases. Trimming cost V 4 bases and J 2 bases; bases outside gene matches: 2. Germline V CDR1 and CDR2: LGHNA, YSLEER. The CDR3 covers 15 residues. CDR3 DNA sequence: TGCGCCAGCAGCCGGACTAGCGGTACCTACAATGAGCAGTTCTTC. Residues: CASSRTSGTYNEQFF.

The chain has TRBV7-9 and TRBJ2-7, with TRBD1 identical over 9 bases. Germline loops: CDR1 SEHNR, CDR2 FQNEAQ (reference sequence). The CDR3 sequence is 15 residues long. V lost 5 bases, J lost 3 bases, and 8 bases stayed unmatched. The DNA for the CDR3 is TGTGCCAGCAGCCAGACAGGGGGGAACATCTACGAGCAGTACTTC. Amino acids: CASSQTGGNIYEQYF.